This record concerns one TCR beta chain sequence. Its antigen is as yet unknown. A far larger clone is off by one base, so a read error is likely. The identical CDR3 is also encoded by other nucleotide sequences in the sample. The data were obtained in a study of radiotherapy plus CTLA-4 blockade in lung cancer. Germline V gene data show CDR1 as MGHDK and CDR2 as SYGVNS. The CDR3 runs to 15 residues. Libraries were prepared by immunoSEQ multiplex PCR; TCRdb keeps only in-frame clonotypes and omits some of them. In the table there are roughly 45,000 clones, 63% of which are singletons. Notes on the study in general: In blood, early T cell clone dynamics reportedly predicted response best, together with interferon-beta. Clones derived from tumor TCRs expanded in blood after radiotherapy plus ipilimumab.

CTLA-4 blockade with ipilimumab, together with focal radiation, was given to patients with chemo-refractory metastatic non-small-cell lung cancer. This clonotype was sampled from a human donor with non-small cell lung cancer who had a partial response to radiotherapy plus ipilimumab. The J gene is TRBJ2-5, the V gene TRBV25-1, with 8 bases fitting TRBD2. This material consisted of peripheral blood, taken from a patient treated with radiotherapy plus ipilimumab. The CDR3 coding sequence is TGTGCGAGCAGTGAATGGGTCGGGAGGGCAGAGACCCAGTACTTC. Its translation: CASSEWVGRAETQYF.